Here is one TCR beta chain with its context. What it binds is not known. This record comes from a study of shared clonotypes between healthy human individuals. Notes on the study in general: It was the non-shared clonotypes that had lower generation probabilities than clonotypes shared by all four donors.

CDR1 is MNHEY, CDR2 SVGAGI, per germline. The trim removed 5 bases at V and 3 bases at J, leaving 4 bases unmatched. The CDR3 totals 15 residues. Sorted-subset replicate PCRs used roughly 220 ng DNA, approximately 33,000 T cell genomes. Generated by immunoSEQ multiplex PCR, the TCRdb table keeps only in-frame clones and is missing some. Of millions of clones in the sample, 85% to 95% are singletons; the top ten hold 0.13%. Sequences were obtained from naive CD4+ T cells sorted from blood. The subset here: CD45RA+ positively selected. The source of this sequence is a man younger than 35 in good health. The chain has TRBV6-5 and TRBJ1-5; TRBD1 matches at 10 bases. The CDR3 reads CASSRTGGDNQPQHF. CDR3 in DNA: TGTGCCAGCAGTCGGACAGGGGGTGACAATCAGCCCCAGCATTTT.